These T cell receptor beta chains were read from a single sample in a study of blood T cell repertoires in COVID-19. Measured with immunoSEQ multiplex PCR; TCRdb has only the in-frame clones, and not every one. The table has approximately 470,000 clones, 70% to 90% seen once. The sample consisted of peripheral blood. All receptors derive from a human donor in a cohort sampled during active COVID-19. CDR3s include the opening cysteine and the closing phenylalanine or tryptophan. The order of the fields is J gene, V gene, D gene, clone size, CDR3 DNA, CDR3 protein. The D gene is left open where the match is weak. Clone size, where shown, is once, few, many, or a class for clones that have expanded.

TRBJ1-2 | TRBV10-2 | TRBD1 | . | TGCGCCAGCAGGGGGACAGGGCCCCCCTATGGCTACACCTTC | CASRGTGPPYGYTF
TRBJ2-1 | TRBV19 | . | few | TGTGCCAGTAGTAACAGGGTCAGCTCCTACAATGAGCAGTTCTTC | CASSNRVSSYNEQFF
TRBJ2-1 | TRBV19 | . | . | TGTGCCAGTAGTAGTTATGTGGCGGACAATGAGCAGTTCTTC | CASSSYVADNEQFF
TRBJ1-1 | TRBV4-2 | TRBD1 | . | TGTGCCAGCAGCCGCTCAGAGGGACAGTTGAACACTGAAGCTTTCTTT | CASSRSEGQLNTEAFF
TRBJ1-3 | TRBV10-3 | . | . | TGTGCCATGGGCCCCGTCTCTGGAAACACCATATATTTT | CAMGPVSGNTIYF
TRBJ2-2 | TRBV5-1 | TRBD2 | . | TGCGCCAGCAGCGCGGTGGGACTAGCGGGAGCCGGTGCCGGGGAGCTGTTTTTT | CASSAVGLAGAGAGELFF
TRBJ1-2 | TRBV18 | . | once | TGTGCCAGCTCACCCCGGGGGTCGGATTCTAACTATGGCTACACCTTC | CASSPRGSDSNYGYTF
TRBJ2-7 | TRBV20-1 | TRBD1 | . | TGCAGTGCTAGTCGTAGGCAGGGGGCGTCCGAGCAGTACTTC | CSASRRQGASEQYF
TRBJ1-3 | TRBV6-2/TRBV6-3 | . | . | TGTGCCAGCAGTTACGTCGGGAACACCATATATTTT | CASSYVGNTIYF
TRBJ2-4 | TRBV5-1 | . | . | TGCGCCAGCAGCAGAATCCCGCGGGACCCAGCCAAAAACATTCAGTACTTC | CASSRIPRDPAKNIQYF
TRBJ2-7 | TRBV5-4 | . | . | TGTGCCAGCAGCTTGGTGAGGGGGTCCTACGAGCAGTACTTC | CASSLVRGSYEQYF
TRBJ2-5 | TRBV7-2 | . | few | TGTGCCAGCAGCTTTCGGTCAGGAATTGGCGAGGAGACCCAGTACTTC | CASSFRSGIGEETQYF
TRBJ1-3 | TRBV5-4 | . | . | TGTGCCAGCAGCTCCACAGGGAGAAATTGGCCTGGAAACACCATATATTTT | CASSSTGRNWPGNTIYF
TRBJ1-1 | TRBV7-9 | TRBD1 | once | TGTGCCAGCAGCAGGCGGACAGGGGTTGGTGAAGCTTTCTTT | CASSRRTGVGEAFF
TRBJ2-2 | TRBV5-1 | . | few | TGCGCCAGCAGCTTAACGGGACTTACGAACACCGGGGAGCTGTTTTTT | CASSLTGLTNTGELFF
TRBJ2-7 | TRBV11-1 | TRBD2 | . | TGTGCCAGCAGCTCACGGCTGGGGAGGGGATACGAGCAGTACTTC | CASSSRLGRGYEQYF
TRBJ1-5 | TRBV19 | TRBD1 | . | TGTGCCAGTAGTATAGTCCCGACAGGGGCGAGCAATCAGCCCCAGCATTTT | CASSIVPTGASNQPQHF
TRBJ2-1 | TRBV9 | TRBD2 | . | TGTGCCAGCAGCGTATCCCACAGAGCGGGAGGCCTCTCCTACAATGAGCAGTTCTTC | CASSVSHRAGGLSYNEQFF
TRBJ2-2 | TRBV19 | TRBD1 | . | TGTGCCAGTAGTAATCGGACAGGGGGAAGAAGCGGGGAGCTGTTTTTT | CASSNRTGGRSGELFF
TRBJ1-2 | TRBV4-3 | . | once | TGCGCCAGCAGCCACTTATTAGATGATAACTATGGCTACACCTTC | CASSHLLDDNYGYTF
TRBJ1-2 | TRBV25-1 | TRBD1 | . | TGTGCCAGCAGTGTGGACAGGGGTGGCTATGGCTACACCTTC | CASSVDRGGYGYTF
TRBJ2-2 | TRBV6-5 | . | . | TGTGCCAGCAGTTACTCCCAGAAGGGGACCGGGGAGCTGTTTTTT | CASSYSQKGTGELFF
TRBJ2-3 | TRBV3-1/TRBV3-2 | TRBD1 | . | TGTGCCAGCAGAGACAGGGGGCGGGAGACAGATACGCAGTATTTT | CASRDRGRETDTQYF
TRBJ1-1 | TRBV28 | . | . | TGTGCCAGCATCCCCCCGGCAGGGAAAAGGAACACTGAAGCTTTCTTT | CASIPPAGKRNTEAFF
TRBJ2-6 | TRBV4-3 | TRBD1 | . | TGCGCCAGCAGCCCCCGGGACAGTCTATCTGGGGCCAACGTCCTGACTTTC | CASSPRDSLSGANVLTF
TRBJ1-1 | TRBV19 | TRBD1 | . | TGTGCCAGTAGTATGTATTCAGGGGGGACGAACACTGAAGCTTTCTTT | CASSMYSGGTNTEAFF
TRBJ1-6 | TRBV18 | TRBD1 | . | TGTGCCAGCTCACCCGGGACAGGGGGTATTTCACCCCTCCACTTT | CASSPGTGGISPLHF
TRBJ2-2 | TRBV10-3 | TRBD1 | . | TGTGCCATCACCAGAGGACAGGAGAACACCGGGGAGCTGTTTTTT | CAITRGQENTGELFF
TRBJ1-5 | TRBV21-1 | . | . | TGTGCCAGCAAGATATACCGGGACAGGGGGCCGCACCCCCATCAGCCCCAGCATTTT | CASKIYRDRGPHPHQPQHF
TRBJ2-1 | TRBV11-2 | . | . | TGTGCCAGCAGCTTAGACCGGACCAGGGGTGAGCAGTTCTTC | CASSLDRTRGEQFF
TRBJ1-2 | TRBV10-3 | TRBD1 | . | TGTGCCATCAGTGATGGCGACAGGGGGCGAGCTGACTATGGCTACACCTTC | CAISDGDRGRADYGYTF
TRBJ2-1 | TRBV7-3 | TRBD2 | . | TGTGCCAGCAGCAGGACAGGGATGACTAGCGGGAGGGAACTTTACAATGAGCAGTTCTTC | CASSRTGMTSGRELYNEQFF
TRBJ2-3 | TRBV15 | . | . | TGTGCCACCAGCAGAGTGGGGTCGGCGGGGGCCCGGGATACGCAGTATTTT | CATSRVGSAGARDTQYF
TRBJ1-4 | TRBV19 | . | . | TGTGCCAGTAGTGGAAGCGGGACGAATGAAAAACTGTTTTTT | CASSGSGTNEKLFF
TRBJ2-3 | TRBV9 | . | . | TGTGCCAGCAGCACGAGAGCCGCCACCTCAGATACGCAGTATTTT | CASSTRAATSDTQYF
TRBJ2-7 | TRBV7-3 | TRBD2 | . | TGTGCCAGCAGCCCAGGACTAGCGGGACGACACGAGCAGTACTTC | CASSPGLAGRHEQYF
TRBJ2-7 | TRBV4-2 | TRBD1 | . | TGTGCCAGCAGCCAAGAGGGACAGGGGATTTACGAGCAGTACTTC | CASSQEGQGIYEQYF
TRBJ1-1 | TRBV30 | . | . | TGTGCCTGGAGTCGGGAGGGCATGGGCACTGAAGCTTTCTTT | CAWSREGMGTEAFF
TRBJ2-1 | TRBV7-9 | TRBD2 | . | TGTGCCAGCAGCCGGTGGACTAGCCCCTCCAGCTCCTACAATGAGCAGTTCTTC | CASSRWTSPSSSYNEQFF
TRBJ1-1 | TRBV12-3/TRBV12-4 | . | . | TGTGCCAGCAGTCTGACAGGGAACACTGAAGCTTTCTTT | CASSLTGNTEAFF
TRBJ2-1 | TRBV7-3 | . | . | TGTGCCAGCAGCCTTAGCCCCTCCTACAATGAGCAGTTCTTC | CASSLSPSYNEQFF
TRBJ2-7 | TRBV18 | TRBD1 | once | TGTGCCAGCTCACCGGTCGGGACAGCCTACGAGCAGTACTTC | CASSPVGTAYEQYF
TRBJ2-5 | TRBV24-1 | TRBD1 | . | TGTGCCACCAGTGTGGGACAGGGCCAAGAGACCCAGTACTTC | CATSVGQGQETQYF
TRBJ2-1 | TRBV2 | TRBD2 | . | TGTGCCAGCAGTGTCGGTAGCGGGAGACGTGAGCAGTTCTTC | CASSVGSGRREQFF
TRBJ1-2 | TRBV15 | . | few | TGTGCCACCAGCAGGGCGATAGACGGGAGGGATGGCTACACCTTC | CATSRAIDGRDGYTF
TRBJ2-7 | TRBV6-5 | TRBD1 | . | TGTGCCAGCAGGGGACAGGGGTCCTACGAGCAGTACTTC | CASRGQGSYEQYF
TRBJ2-1 | TRBV6-2/TRBV6-3 | TRBD2 | . | TGTGCCAGCAGTTTAACAGCGGGAATACCCAACAATGAGCAGTTCTTC | CASSLTAGIPNNEQFF
TRBJ2-7 | TRBV23-1 | . | . | TGCGCCAGCAGTCAGGTTGGGTCGAATAAACTTCGCGGGGAGCAGTACTTC | CASSQVGSNKLRGEQYF